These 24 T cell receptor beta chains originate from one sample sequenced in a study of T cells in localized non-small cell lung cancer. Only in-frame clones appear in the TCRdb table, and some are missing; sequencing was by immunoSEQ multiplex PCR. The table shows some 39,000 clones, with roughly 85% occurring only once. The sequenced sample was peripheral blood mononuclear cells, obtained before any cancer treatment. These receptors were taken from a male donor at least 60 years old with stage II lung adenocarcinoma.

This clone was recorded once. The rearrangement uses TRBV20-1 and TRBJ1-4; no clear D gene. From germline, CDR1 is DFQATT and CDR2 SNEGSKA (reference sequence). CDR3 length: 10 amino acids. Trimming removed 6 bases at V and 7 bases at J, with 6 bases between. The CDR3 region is CSAGREKLFF. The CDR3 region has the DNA TGCAGTGCCGGGCGTGAAAAACTGTTTTTT.

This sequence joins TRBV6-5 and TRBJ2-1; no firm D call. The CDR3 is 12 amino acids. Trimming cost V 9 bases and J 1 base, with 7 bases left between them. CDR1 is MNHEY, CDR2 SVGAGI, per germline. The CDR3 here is CARSSSYNEQFF. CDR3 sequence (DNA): TGTGCCAGGAGTAGTTCCTACAATGAGCAGTTCTTC.

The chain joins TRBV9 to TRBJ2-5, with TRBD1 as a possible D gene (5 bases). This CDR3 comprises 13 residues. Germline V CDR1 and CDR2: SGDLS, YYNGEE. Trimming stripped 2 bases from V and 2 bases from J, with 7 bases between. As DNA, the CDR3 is TGTGCCAGCAGCGTGGGGCAGCAAGAGACCCAGTACTTC. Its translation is CASSVGQQETQYF.

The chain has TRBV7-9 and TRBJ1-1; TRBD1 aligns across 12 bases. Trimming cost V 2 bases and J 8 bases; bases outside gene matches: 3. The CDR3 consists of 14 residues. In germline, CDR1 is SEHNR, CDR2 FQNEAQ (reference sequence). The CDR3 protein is CASSLTGQGAEAFF. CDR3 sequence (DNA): TGTGCCAGCAGCTTAACGGGACAGGGGGCCGAAGCTTTCTTT.

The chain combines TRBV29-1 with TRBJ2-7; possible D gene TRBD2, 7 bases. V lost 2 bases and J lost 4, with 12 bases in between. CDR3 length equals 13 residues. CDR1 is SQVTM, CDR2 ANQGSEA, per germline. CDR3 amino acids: CSVEKGEGYEQYF. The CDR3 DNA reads TGCAGCGTTGAAAAGGGGGAGGGTTACGAGCAGTACTTC.

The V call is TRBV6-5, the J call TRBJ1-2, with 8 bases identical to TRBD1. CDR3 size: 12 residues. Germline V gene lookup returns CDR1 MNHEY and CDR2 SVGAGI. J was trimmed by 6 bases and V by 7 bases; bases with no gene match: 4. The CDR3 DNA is TGTGCCAGCACCCAGGGGGCTAATGGCTACACCTTC. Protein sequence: CASTQGANGYTF.

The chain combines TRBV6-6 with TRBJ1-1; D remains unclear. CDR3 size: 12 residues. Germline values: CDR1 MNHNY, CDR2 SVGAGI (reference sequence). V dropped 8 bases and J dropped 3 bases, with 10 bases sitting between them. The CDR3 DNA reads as TGTGCCAGCGGGAGCGGGTACACTGAAGCTTTCTTT. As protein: CASGSGYTEAFF.

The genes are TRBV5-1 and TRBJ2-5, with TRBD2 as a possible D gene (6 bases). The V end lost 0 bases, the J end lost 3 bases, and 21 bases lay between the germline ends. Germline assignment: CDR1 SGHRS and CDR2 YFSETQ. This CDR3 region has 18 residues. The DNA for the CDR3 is TGCGCCAGCAGCTTGGCCGTAGCGGCGGCCAAAGCCAAAGAGACCCAGTACTTC. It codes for CASSLAVAAAKAKETQYF.

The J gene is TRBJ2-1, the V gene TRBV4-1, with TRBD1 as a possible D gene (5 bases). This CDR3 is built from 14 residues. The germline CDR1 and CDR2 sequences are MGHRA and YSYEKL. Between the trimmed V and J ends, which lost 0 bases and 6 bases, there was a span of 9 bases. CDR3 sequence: CASSQESQGNEQFF. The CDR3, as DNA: TGCGCCAGCAGCCAAGAATCCCAGGGCAATGAGCAGTTCTTC.

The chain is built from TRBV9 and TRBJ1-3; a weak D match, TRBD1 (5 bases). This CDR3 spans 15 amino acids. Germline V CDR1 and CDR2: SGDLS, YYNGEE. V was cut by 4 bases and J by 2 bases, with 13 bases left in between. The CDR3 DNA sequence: TGTGCCAGCAGCAAAATGCAGGGACCTGGAAACACCATATATTTT. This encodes CASSKMQGPGNTIYF.

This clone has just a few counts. The CDR3, as DNA: TGTGCCACCGATCGACAGGGTGGCAATCAGCCCCAGCATTTT. Its translation is CATDRQGGNQPQHF. The chain recombines TRBV19 with TRBJ1-5, with 7 bases that match TRBD1. V shed 10 bases, J shed 2 bases, and the junction held 8 bases outside the gene matches. Germline V gives CDR1 LNHDA, CDR2 SQIVND (reference sequence). The CDR3 sequence is 14 residues long.

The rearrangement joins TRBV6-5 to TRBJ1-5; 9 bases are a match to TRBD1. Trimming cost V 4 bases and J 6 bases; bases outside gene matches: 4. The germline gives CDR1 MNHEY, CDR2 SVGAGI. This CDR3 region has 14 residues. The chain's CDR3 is CASSSDRGVQPQHF. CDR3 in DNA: TGTGCCAGCAGTTCGGACAGGGGCGTTCAGCCCCAGCATTTT.

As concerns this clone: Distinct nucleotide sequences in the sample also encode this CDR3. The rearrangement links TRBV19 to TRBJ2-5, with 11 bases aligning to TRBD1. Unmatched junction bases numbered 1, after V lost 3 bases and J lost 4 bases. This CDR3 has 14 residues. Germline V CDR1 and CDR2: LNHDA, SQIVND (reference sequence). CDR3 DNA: TGTGCCAGTAGTATCGGACAGGGGGCAGAGACCCAGTACTTC. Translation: CASSIGQGAETQYF.

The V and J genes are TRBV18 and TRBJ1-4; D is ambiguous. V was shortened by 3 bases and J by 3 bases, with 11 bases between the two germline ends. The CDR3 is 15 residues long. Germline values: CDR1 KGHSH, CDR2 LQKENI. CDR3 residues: CASSPLGGSNEKLFF. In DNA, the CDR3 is TGTGCCAGCTCACCGCTCGGAGGATCTAATGAAAAACTGTTTTTT.

Here the CDR3 DNA reads TGTGCCAGCAGGCCAGGCAGTAACATGGCCTACGAGCAGTACTTC. Its protein is CASRPGSNMAYEQYF. The J gene is TRBJ2-7, the V gene TRBV6-6; D gene ambiguous. V lost 6 bases and J 2 bases, leaving 17 bases between the germline ends. This CDR3 contains 15 residues. Germline V gene lookup returns CDR1 MNHNY and CDR2 SVGAGI (reference sequence).

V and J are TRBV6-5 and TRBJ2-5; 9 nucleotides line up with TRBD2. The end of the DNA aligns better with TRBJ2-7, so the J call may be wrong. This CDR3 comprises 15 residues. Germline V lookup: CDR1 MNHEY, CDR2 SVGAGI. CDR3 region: CASSSLWAGGNEQYF. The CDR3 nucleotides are TGTGCCAGCAGTTCCCTCTGGGCGGGAGGGAACGAGCAGTACTTC.

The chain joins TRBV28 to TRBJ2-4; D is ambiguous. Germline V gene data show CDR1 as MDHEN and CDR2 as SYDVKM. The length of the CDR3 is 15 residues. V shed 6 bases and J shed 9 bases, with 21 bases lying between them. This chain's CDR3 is CASSPSHGVDGIQYF. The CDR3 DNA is TGTGCCAGCAGCCCGTCCCATGGCGTGGACGGCATTCAGTACTTC.

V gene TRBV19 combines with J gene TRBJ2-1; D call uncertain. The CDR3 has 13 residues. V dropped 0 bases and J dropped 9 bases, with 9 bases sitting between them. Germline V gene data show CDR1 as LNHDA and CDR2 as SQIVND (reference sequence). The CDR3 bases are TGTGCCAGTAGTATAGACGGAGCGTCTGAGCAGTTCTTC. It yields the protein CASSIDGASEQFF.

The CDR3 nucleotides are TGTGCCAGCAGCTTAGCGCGGGAGGCCCTCCCTGGCTACACCTTC. It is translated as CASSLAREALPGYTF. The J gene is TRBJ1-2, the V gene TRBV7-9; D is unresolved. The V and J ends lost 0 bases and 7 bases respectively, with 15 bases between them. The CDR3 has 15 amino acids. Per the germline V gene, CDR1 is SEHNR and CDR2 is FQNEAQ (reference sequence).

CDR3 residues: CASSEAATGVTEAFF. Here the CDR3 DNA reads TGTGCCAGCAGTGAAGCCGCGACGGGGGTCACTGAAGCTTTCTTT. This sequence joins TRBV6-1 and TRBJ1-1; perhaps TRBD1 as D (5 bases). The V end was cut by 0 bases, the J end by 4 bases, with 12 bases between. The CDR3 extends over 15 amino acids. Germline CDR1 and CDR2: MNHNS and SASEGT.

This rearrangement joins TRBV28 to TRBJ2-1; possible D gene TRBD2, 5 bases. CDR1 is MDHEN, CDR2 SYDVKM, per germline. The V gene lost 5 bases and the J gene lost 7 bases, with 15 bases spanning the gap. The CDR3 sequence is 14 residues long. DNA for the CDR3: TGTGCCAGCAGTCCATCGGGATTACGGAATGAGCAGTTCTTC. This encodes CASSPSGLRNEQFF.

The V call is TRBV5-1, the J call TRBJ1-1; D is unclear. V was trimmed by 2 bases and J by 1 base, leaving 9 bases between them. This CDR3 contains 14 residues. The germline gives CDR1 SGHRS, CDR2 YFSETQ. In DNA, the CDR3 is TGCGCCAGCAGCTTCTTGACGGCGAACACTGAAGCTTTCTTT. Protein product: CASSFLTANTEAFF.

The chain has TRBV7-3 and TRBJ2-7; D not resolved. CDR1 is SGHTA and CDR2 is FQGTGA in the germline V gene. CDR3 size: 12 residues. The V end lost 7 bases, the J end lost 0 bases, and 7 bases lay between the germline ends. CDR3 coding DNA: TGTGCCAGCACTCTCCCCTCCTACGAGCAGTACTTC. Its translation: CASTLPSYEQYF.

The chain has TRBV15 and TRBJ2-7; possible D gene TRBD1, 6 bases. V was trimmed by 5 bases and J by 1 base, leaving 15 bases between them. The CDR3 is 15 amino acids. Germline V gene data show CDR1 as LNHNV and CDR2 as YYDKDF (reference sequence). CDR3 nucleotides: TGTGCCACCAGCCTACCCGGGACACCGTCCTACGAGCAGTACTTC. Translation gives CATSLPGTPSYEQYF.